This T cell receptor beta chain appears in the sequencing data of a study of cytomegalovirus exposure and HLA in healthy donors. In the case of this clone: Its antigen is not identified.

Study outcomes and limitations: In a later analysis, at a false discovery rate of 0.05, under 20,000 TCR beta sequences were associated with HLA alleles. An observed cluster of highly shared sequence variants was recorded as a likely sequencing artifact.

The CDR3 loop spans 16 amino acids. With 0 bases removed from V and 3 bases from J, the gap between germline ends came to 15 bases. CDR1 MGHRA and CDR2 YSYEKL come from the germline V gene. With 60 Vbeta and 13 Jbeta primers, the PCR was carried out. In the original analysis: Later reanalysis found 75 million to 95 million unique TCR beta chains, about 10 million of them shared. The assay was immunoSEQ multiplex PCR, and TCRdb's table has in-frame clones only and misses some. V and J calls and clone size are as listed in that table; D and trimming were resolved from the DNA. The sample shows about 110,000 clones, 76% of them seen only once.

Sequenced sample: PBMCs. The source of this sequence is a man in his thirties or forties in good health and CMV-seropositive. This chain connects TRBV4-1 to TRBJ2-7; D may be TRBD2 (5 bases). DNA for the CDR3: TGCGCCAGCAGCCAAGACTTGGACTTCGTACTCTACGAGCAGTACTTC. It specifies CASSQDLDFVLYEQYF.